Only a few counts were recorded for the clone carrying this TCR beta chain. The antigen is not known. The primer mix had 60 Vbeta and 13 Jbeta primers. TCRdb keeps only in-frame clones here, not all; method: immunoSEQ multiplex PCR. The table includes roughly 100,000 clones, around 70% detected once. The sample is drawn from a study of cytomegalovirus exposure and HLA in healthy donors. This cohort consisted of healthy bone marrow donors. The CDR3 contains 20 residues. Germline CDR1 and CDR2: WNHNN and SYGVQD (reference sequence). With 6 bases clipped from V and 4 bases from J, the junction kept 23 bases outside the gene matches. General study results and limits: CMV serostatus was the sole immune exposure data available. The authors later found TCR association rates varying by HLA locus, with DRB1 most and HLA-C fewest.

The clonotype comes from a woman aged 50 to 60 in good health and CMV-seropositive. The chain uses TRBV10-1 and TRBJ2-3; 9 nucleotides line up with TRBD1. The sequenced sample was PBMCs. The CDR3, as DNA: TGCGCCAGCAGCGATCCGGGACAGGGTTTTTTGGGACTACCCCCAGATACGCAGTATTTT. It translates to CASSDPGQGFLGLPPDTQYF.